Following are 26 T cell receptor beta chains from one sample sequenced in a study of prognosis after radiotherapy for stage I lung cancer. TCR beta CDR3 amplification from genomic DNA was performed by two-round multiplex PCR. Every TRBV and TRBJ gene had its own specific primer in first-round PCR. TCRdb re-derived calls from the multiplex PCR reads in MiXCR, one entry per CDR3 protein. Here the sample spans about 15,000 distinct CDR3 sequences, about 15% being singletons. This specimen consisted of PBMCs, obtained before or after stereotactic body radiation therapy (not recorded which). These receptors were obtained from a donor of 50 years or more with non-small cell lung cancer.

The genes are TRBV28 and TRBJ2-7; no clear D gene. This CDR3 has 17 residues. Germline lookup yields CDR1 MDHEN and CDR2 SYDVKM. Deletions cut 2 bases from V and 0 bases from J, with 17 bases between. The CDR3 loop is CASSLEIRSPGSYEQYF. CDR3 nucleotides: TGTGCCAGCAGTTTAGAAATACGGTCTCCCGGCTCCTACGAGCAGTACTTC.

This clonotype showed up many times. The CDR3 nucleotides read TGTGCCAGCAGCTGGGACAGCACCGCCTACGAGCAGTACTTC. It is translated as CASSWDSTAYEQYF. This chain connects TRBV7-2 to TRBJ2-7; 7 bases are shared with TRBD1. Germline CDR1 and CDR2: SGHTA and FQGNSA. This CDR3 is 14 amino acids long. Unmatched junction bases numbered 5, after V lost 4 bases and J lost 2 bases.

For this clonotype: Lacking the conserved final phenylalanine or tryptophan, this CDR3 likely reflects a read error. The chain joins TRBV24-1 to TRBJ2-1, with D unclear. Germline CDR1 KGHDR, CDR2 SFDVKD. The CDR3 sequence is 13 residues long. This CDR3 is CATSKGSYNEQFL. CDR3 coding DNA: TGTGCCACCAGCAAGGGTTCCTACAACGAGCAGTTCCTC.

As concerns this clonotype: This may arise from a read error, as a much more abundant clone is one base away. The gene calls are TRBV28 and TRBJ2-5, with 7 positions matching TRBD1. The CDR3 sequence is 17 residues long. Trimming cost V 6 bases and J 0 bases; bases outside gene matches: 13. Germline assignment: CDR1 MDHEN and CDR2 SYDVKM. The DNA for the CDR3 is TGTGCCAGCAGCTGGGACAGTTACCCTAGGGACCAAGAGACCCAGTACTTC. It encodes CASSWDSYPRDQETQYF.

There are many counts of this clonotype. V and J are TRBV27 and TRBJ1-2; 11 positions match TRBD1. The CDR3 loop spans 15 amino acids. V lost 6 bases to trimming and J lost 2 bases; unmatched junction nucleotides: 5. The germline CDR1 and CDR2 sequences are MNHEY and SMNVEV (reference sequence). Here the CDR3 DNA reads TGTGCCAGCAGGAACGGACAGGGGGCCAACTATGGCTACACCTTC. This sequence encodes CASRNGQGANYGYTF.

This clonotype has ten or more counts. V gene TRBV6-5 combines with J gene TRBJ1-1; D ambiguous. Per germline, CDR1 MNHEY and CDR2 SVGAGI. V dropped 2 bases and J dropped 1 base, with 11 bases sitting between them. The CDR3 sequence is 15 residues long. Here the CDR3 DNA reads TGTGCCAGCAGTTACCCTGGGGTGGGGAACACTGAAGCTTTCTTT. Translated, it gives CASSYPGVGNTEAFF.

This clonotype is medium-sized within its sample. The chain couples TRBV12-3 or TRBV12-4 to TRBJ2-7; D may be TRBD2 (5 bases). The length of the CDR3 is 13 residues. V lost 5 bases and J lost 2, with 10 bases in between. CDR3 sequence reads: CASSETGAYEQYV. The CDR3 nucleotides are TGTGCCAGCAGTGAAACCGGGGCCTACGAGCAGTACGTC.

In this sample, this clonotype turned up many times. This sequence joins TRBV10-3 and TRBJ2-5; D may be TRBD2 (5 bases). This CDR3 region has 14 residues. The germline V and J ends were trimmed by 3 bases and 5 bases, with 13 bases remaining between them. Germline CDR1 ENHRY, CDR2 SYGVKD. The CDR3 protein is CAISDPTRSETQYF. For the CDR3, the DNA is TGTGCCATCAGTGACCCAACTAGATCGGAGACCCAGTACTTC.

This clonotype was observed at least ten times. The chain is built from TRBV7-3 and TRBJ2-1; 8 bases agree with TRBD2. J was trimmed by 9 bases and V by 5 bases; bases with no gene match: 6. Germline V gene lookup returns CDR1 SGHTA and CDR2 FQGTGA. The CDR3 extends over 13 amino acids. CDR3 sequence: CASSPGLGGEQFF. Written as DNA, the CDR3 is TGTGCCAGCAGCCCGGGACTAGGCGGTGAGCAGTTCTTC. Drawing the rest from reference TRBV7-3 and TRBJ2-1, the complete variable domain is GAGVSQTPSNKVTEKGKYVELRCDPISGHTALYWYRQSLGQGPEFLIYFQGTGAADDSGLPNDRFFAVRPEGSVSTLKIQRTERGDSAVYLCASSPGLGGEQFFGPGTRLTVL.

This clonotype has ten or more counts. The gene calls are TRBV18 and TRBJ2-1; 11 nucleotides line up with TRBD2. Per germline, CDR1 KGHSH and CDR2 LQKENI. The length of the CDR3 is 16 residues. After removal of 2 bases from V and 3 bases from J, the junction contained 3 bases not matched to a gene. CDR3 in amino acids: CASSPRGLAVYNEQFF. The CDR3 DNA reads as TGTGCCAGCTCACCAAGGGGACTAGCGGTCTACAATGAGCAGTTCTTC.

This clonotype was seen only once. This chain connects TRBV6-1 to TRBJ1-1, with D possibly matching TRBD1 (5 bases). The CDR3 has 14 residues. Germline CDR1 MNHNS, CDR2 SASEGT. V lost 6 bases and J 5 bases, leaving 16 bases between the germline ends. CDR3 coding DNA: TGTGCCAGCAGGACGGGTTTAGGGGTGACTGAAGCTTTCTTT. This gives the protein CASRTGLGVTEAFF.

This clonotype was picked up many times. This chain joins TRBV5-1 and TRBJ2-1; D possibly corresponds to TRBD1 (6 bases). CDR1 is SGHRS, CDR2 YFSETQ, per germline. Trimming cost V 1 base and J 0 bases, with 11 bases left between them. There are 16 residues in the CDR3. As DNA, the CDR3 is TGCGCCAGCAGCTTGATTCGCAGGGGCTCCTACAATGAGCAGTTCTTC. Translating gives CASSLIRRGSYNEQFF.

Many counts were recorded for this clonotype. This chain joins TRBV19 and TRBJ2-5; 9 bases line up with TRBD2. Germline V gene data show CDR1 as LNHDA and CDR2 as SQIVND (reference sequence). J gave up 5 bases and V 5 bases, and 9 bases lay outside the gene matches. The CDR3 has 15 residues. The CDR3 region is CASSPAGGPEETQYF. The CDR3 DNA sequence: TGTGCCAGTAGTCCCGCGGGGGGGCCGGAGGAGACCCAGTACTTC. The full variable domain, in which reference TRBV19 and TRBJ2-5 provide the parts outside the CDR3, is DGGITQSPKYLFRKEGQNVTLSCEQNLNHDAMYWYRQDPGQGLRLIYYSQIVNDFQKGDIAEGYSVSREKKESFPLTVTSAQKNPTAFYLCASSPAGGPEETQYFGPGTRLLVL.

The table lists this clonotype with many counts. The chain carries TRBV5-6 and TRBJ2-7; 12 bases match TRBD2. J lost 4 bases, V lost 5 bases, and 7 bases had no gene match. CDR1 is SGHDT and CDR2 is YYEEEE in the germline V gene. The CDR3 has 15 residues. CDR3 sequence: CASRKRTSGNYEQYF. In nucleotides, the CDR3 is TGTGCCAGCAGAAAGAGGACTAGCGGGAATTACGAGCAGTACTTC.

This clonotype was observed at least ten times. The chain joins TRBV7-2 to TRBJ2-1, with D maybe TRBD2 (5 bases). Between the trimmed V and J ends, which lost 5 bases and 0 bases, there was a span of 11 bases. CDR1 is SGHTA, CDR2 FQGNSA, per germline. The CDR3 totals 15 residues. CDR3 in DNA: TGTGCCAGCAGCCCTCGGAGGAGCTCCTACAATGAGCAGTTCTTC. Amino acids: CASSPRRSSYNEQFF.

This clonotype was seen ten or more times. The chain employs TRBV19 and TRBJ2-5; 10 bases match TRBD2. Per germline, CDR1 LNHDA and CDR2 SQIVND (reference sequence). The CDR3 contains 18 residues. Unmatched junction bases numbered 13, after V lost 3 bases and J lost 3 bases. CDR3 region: CASSIGVLAGAQKETQYF. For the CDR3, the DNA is TGTGCCAGTAGTATTGGGGTTCTAGCGGGAGCACAAAAAGAGACCCAGTACTTC.

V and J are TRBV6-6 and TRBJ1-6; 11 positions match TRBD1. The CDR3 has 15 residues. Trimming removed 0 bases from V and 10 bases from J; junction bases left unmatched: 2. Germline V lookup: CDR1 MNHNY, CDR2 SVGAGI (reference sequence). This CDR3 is CASSYSGQGGSPLHF. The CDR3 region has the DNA TGTGCCAGCAGTTACTCGGGACAGGGGGGATCACCCCTCCACTTT.

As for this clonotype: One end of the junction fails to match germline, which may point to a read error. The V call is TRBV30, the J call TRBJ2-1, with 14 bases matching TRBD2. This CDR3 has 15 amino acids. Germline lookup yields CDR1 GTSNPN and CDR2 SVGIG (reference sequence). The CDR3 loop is CALSAGLAGVAEQFF. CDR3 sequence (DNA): TGTGCCTTGAGTGCGGGACTAGCGGGAGTGGCAGAGCAGTTCTTC.

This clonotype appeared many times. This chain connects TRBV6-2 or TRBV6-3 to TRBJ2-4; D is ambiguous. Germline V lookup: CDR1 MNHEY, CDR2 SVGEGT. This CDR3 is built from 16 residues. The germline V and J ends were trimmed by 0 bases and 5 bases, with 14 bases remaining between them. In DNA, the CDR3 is TGTGCCAGCAGTTACTCGAGTGGGCCTGGGGAAAACATTCAGTACTTC. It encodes CASSYSSGPGENIQYF.

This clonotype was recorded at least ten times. The CDR3 DNA sequence: TGTGCCAGTAGTACATCAGGGGAAATGGTTGAAAAACTGTTTTTT. Its protein is CASSTSGEMVEKLFF. The chain joins TRBV19 to TRBJ1-4, with D tentatively TRBD1 (6 bases). CDR3 length equals 15 residues. V was cut by 4 bases and J by 7 bases, with 16 bases left in between. The germline gives CDR1 LNHDA, CDR2 SQIVND (reference sequence).

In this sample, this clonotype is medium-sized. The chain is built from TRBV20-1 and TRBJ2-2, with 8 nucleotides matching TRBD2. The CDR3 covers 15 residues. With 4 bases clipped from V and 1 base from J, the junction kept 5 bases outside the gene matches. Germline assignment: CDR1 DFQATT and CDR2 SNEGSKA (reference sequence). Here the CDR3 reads CSAKVAGLNTGELFF. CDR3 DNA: TGCAGTGCTAAGGTAGCGGGGCTGAACACCGGGGAGCTGTTTTTT.

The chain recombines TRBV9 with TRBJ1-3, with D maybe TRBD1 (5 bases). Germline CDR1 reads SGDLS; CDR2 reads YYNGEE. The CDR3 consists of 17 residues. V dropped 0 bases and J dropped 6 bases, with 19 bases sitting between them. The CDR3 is CASSVAPGTWGINTIYF. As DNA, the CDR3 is TGTGCCAGCAGCGTAGCCCCCGGTACATGGGGCATAAACACCATATATTTT.

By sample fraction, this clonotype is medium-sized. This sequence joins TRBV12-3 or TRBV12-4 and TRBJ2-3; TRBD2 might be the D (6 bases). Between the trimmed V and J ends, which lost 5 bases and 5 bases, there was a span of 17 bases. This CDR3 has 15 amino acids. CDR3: CASSIERVGGDTQYF. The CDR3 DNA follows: TGTGCCAGCAGTATAGAGCGGGTGGGGGGAGATACGCAGTATTTT.

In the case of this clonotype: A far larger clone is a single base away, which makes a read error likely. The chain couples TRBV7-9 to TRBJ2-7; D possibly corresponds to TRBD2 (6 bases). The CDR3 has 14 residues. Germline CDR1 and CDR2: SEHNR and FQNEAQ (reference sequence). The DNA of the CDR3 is TGTGTCAGCAGCCGTCCTCCCGGAGCGGGCGAGCAGTACTTC. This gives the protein CVSSRPPGAGEQYF. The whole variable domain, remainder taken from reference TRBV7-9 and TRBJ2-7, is DTGVSQNPRHKITKRGQNVTFRCDPISEHNRLYWYRQTLGQGPEFLTYFQNEAQLEKSRLLSDRFSAERPKGSFSTLEIQRTEQGDSAMYLCVSSRPPGAGEQYFGPGTRLTVT.

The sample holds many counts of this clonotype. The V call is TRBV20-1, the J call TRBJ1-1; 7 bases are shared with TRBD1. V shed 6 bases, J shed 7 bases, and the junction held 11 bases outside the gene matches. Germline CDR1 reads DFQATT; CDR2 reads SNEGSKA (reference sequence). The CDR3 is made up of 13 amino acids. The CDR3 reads CSAGTGEGSEAFF. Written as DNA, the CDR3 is TGCAGTGCAGGTACAGGGGAGGGGAGTGAAGCTTTCTTT.

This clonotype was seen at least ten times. The CDR3 DNA follows: TGTGCCAGCTCTCCGTTTCCTCCGCGGGGTGGGGAGACCCAGTACTTC. Translating gives CASSPFPPRGGETQYF. The J gene is TRBJ2-5, the V gene TRBV18; a possible D gene is TRBD2 (6 bases). In germline, CDR1 is KGHSH, CDR2 LQKENI. Trimming left V 6 bases short and J 5 bases short, with 22 bases between. The CDR3 covers 16 residues.